These 15 T cell receptor beta chains were all obtained from the same sample, sequenced in a study of technical replicates of blood from a handful of donors. TCRdb's table, derived via immunoSEQ multiplex PCR, lists solely in-frame clones and lacks some. The sample holds 79,000 or so clones; about 90% are singletons and the top ten take approximately 0.4%. Material for sequencing was T cells isolated from PBMCs. The receptors originated from a human donor in good health.

This clone has only one observation. The rearrangement links TRBV19 to TRBJ2-2; TRBD2 matches 7 bases. The V segment lost 0 bases and the J segment 6 bases; nucleotides outside the gene matches: 1. The germline V gene has CDR1 LNHDA and CDR2 SQIVND (reference sequence). The CDR3 runs 14 residues. The DNA of the CDR3 is TGTGCCAGTAGTATAGATGGGGGGGCCGGGGAGCTGTTTTTT. It encodes CASSIDGGAGELFF.

The chain carries TRBV19 and TRBJ1-2; possible D gene TRBD1, 5 bases. With 0 bases removed from V and 1 base from J, the gap between germline ends came to 12 bases. This CDR3 has 16 amino acids. Germline assignment: CDR1 LNHDA and CDR2 SQIVND (reference sequence). This chain's CDR3 is CASSIEVGGFNYGYTF. In DNA, the CDR3 is TGTGCCAGTAGTATAGAAGTGGGGGGGTTTAACTATGGCTACACCTTC.

The chain is built from TRBV7-2 and TRBJ1-3; D ambiguous. The germline CDR1 and CDR2 sequences are SGHTA and FQGNSA. V shed 1 base and J shed 0 bases, with 10 bases lying between them. The CDR3 is made up of 16 amino acids. The CDR3 DNA follows: TGTGCCAGCAGCTTAGGAGTCGCATTCTCTGGAAACACCATATATTTT. Its translation is CASSLGVAFSGNTIYF.

In this sample, this clone turned up once. The genes are TRBV5-6 and TRBJ1-1; D gene unclear. The V end lost 2 bases, the J end lost 3 bases, and 5 bases lay between the germline ends. In germline, CDR1 is SGHDT, CDR2 YYEEEE. The CDR3 loop spans 12 amino acids. CDR3 nucleotide sequence: TGTGCCAGCAGCTTTTATTACACTGAAGCTTTCTTT. Protein product: CASSFYYTEAFF.

The J gene is TRBJ1-1, the V gene TRBV10-1, with 9 bases aligning to TRBD1. V lost 5 bases and J lost 0; bases outside the gene matches: 10. The CDR3 length is 17 residues. CDR1 is WNHNN and CDR2 is SYGVQD in the germline V gene (reference sequence). This chain's CDR3 is CASSSGTGSLMNTEAFF. The DNA of the CDR3 is TGCGCCAGCAGTTCCGGGACAGGGTCTCTTATGAACACTGAAGCTTTCTTT.

CDR3 amino acids: CASSYSIGGGETQYF. The CDR3 DNA sequence: TGTGCCAGCAGTTACTCAATTGGGGGAGGCGAGACCCAGTACTTC. V and J are TRBV6-5 and TRBJ2-5; tentative D call: TRBD2 (6 bases). In germline, CDR1 is MNHEY, CDR2 SVGAGI. V was cut by 0 bases and J by 5 bases, with 13 bases left in between. The CDR3 contains 15 residues.

V and J are TRBV5-6 and TRBJ2-1, with 10 bases aligning to TRBD2. The germline CDR1 and CDR2 sequences are SGHDT and YYEEEE. V shed 10 bases and J 0 bases; nucleotides not matched to a gene: 4. This CDR3 is 14 amino acids long. CDR3 loop: CAGASGSSYNEQFF. CDR3 in DNA: TGTGCCGGGGCTAGCGGGAGCTCCTACAATGAGCAGTTCTTC.

This clone came up once. The chain combines TRBV18 with TRBJ2-3, with 8 bases matching TRBD1. The germline CDR1 and CDR2 sequences are KGHSH and LQKENI. The CDR3 sequence is 15 residues long. After removal of 6 bases from V and 2 bases from J, the junction contained 7 bases not matched to a gene. The CDR3 is CASSYKDRVTDTQYF. CDR3 in DNA: TGTGCCAGCTCTTATAAGGACAGGGTCACAGATACGCAGTATTTT.

The chain couples TRBV28 to TRBJ2-2; 7 bases agree with TRBD1. The CDR3 extends over 14 amino acids. With 3 bases clipped from V and 5 bases from J, the junction kept 3 bases outside the gene matches. The germline gives CDR1 MDHEN, CDR2 SYDVKM. The CDR3 region is CASSFRGWTGELFF. CDR3 DNA: TGTGCCAGCAGTTTCAGGGGGTGGACCGGGGAGCTGTTTTTT.

This chain connects TRBV4-1 to TRBJ2-7; 9 nucleotides match TRBD1. The germline CDR1 and CDR2 sequences are MGHRA and YSYEKL. The length of the CDR3 is 15 residues. V was clipped by 3 bases and J by 5 bases; unmatched bases: 8. CDR3 coding DNA: TGCGCCAGCAGCCAGCCGGGACAGGGAATCCACGAGCAGTACTTC. It encodes CASSQPGQGIHEQYF.

The genes are TRBV7-9 and TRBJ2-2, with TRBD2 as a possible D gene (6 bases). V shed 1 base and J shed 8 bases, with 11 bases lying between them. CDR3 length equals 14 residues. Germline V lookup: CDR1 SEHNR, CDR2 FQNEAQ (reference sequence). This chain's CDR3 is CASSLVLAAGELFF. CDR3 nucleotide sequence: TGTGCCAGCAGCTTAGTACTAGCTGCTGGGGAGCTGTTTTTT.

The V call is TRBV6-6, the J call TRBJ1-5; 9 bases align to TRBD1. This CDR3 is 15 amino acids long. V was pared by 4 bases and J by 6 bases, with 7 bases of the junction left unmatched. Germline CDR1 reads MNHNY; CDR2 reads SVGAGI (reference sequence). Here the CDR3 DNA reads TGTGCCAGCAGTTCGCCACAGGGGGCTTTTCAGCCCCAGCATTTT. Protein sequence: CASSSPQGAFQPQHF.

V and J are TRBV13 and TRBJ2-3, with D perhaps TRBD1 (6 bases). The CDR3 length is 13 residues. V shed 4 bases and J shed 1 base, with 6 bases lying between them. Germline loops: CDR1 PRHDT, CDR2 FYEKMQ (reference sequence). The CDR3 DNA follows: TGTGCCAGCAGCTACAGGGGCACAGATACGCAGTATTTT. Its protein product is CASSYRGTDTQYF.

The rearrangement uses TRBV7-9 and TRBJ2-2; 12 bases are shared with TRBD1. Trimming took 4 bases from V and 5 from J; bases not matched to a gene: 5. The CDR3 extends over 16 amino acids. Looked up from germline, CDR1 is SEHNR and CDR2 is FQNEAQ (reference sequence). The CDR3 is CASSSPGQGATGELFF. In nucleotides, the CDR3 is TGTGCCAGCAGCTCGCCGGGACAGGGGGCTACCGGGGAGCTGTTTTTT.

The chain has TRBV5-1 and TRBJ1-1; D not resolved. The CDR3 spans 15 residues. Germline-derived CDR1 and CDR2 are SGHRS and YFSETQ. Trimming left V 0 bases short and J 1 base short, with 10 bases between. The CDR3 sequence is CASSLVPDTNTEAFF. For the CDR3, the DNA is TGCGCCAGCAGCTTGGTTCCCGACACGAACACTGAAGCTTTCTTT.